This TCR beta chain was recorded in a study of T cells in Graves' hyperthyroidism and ophthalmopathy. V dropped 4 bases and J dropped 8 bases, with 23 bases sitting between them. Germline CDR1 reads SGHDN; CDR2 reads FVKESK. This CDR3 has 16 amino acids. Amplification of TCR beta CDR3 regions was performed using RNA transcripts as template. HTBI primers were the set used in a first-round RT-PCR of the TCR CDR3. TCRdb processed the multiplex PCR reads anew with MiXCR; each CDR3 protein has one entry. The table includes hundreds of thousands of distinct CDR3 sequences, 14% detected once. The TCR was taken from a woman aged 18-29 years with Graves' hyperthyroidism. This chain uses TRBV14 with TRBJ1-2; a possible D gene is TRBD1 (6 bases). Sequencing input: blood. CDR3 bases: TGTGCCAGCAGCCCCCTCATGGGACCTGCGAGGGGGGGCTACACCTTC. This sequence encodes CASSPLMGPARGGYTF.